This TCR beta chain is drawn from a study of identical twins. Trimming pared 4 bases from V and 9 bases from J, leaving 14 bases between. Germline CDR1 reads SGDLS; CDR2 reads YYNGEE. The CDR3 is 13 amino acids. The sample holds a few counts of this clonotype. TCRdb re-called the 5' RACE reads with MiXCR, one entry per CDR3 protein. The sample includes about 340,000 distinct CDR3 sequences, over 9% seen only once; the top ten take around 7.2%. These data were likewise used in another study, on yellow fever vaccine responses in identical twins.

The rearrangement uses TRBV9 and TRBJ2-1; no firm D call. The receptor was isolated from a woman under 30 in good health. Sequences were obtained from CD8+ T cells sorted from blood. The CDR3 reads CASSPQLEVEQFF. As DNA, the CDR3 is TGTGCCAGCAGCCCGCAATTAGAGGTTGAGCAGTTCTTC.